Sequencing of this T cell receptor beta chain was carried out in a study of breast tumors, draining lymph nodes, adjacent tissues. This clonotype was seen repeatedly, ten times or more. Its target is unknown. Samples came from axillary lymph nodes draining the breast cancer. Study-wide findings and caveats: Tumors had less TCR diversity than lymph nodes, more than nontumor tissue. Data only fit, rather than demonstrated, lymph node origin of most tumor T cells.

Germline CDR1 is LNHDA and CDR2 is SQIVND (reference sequence). CDR3 length equals 14 residues. J lost 8 bases, V lost 6 bases, and 6 bases had no gene match. One entry per CDR3 protein, called by TCRdb with MiXCR from the multiplex PCR reads. The sample includes approximately 280,000 distinct CDR3 sequences, 30% to 35% seen only once; the top ten take around 1.1%. This sequence originates from a female donor with breast cancer. Some clones in this sample may be carry-over from other donors' samples. The chain employs TRBV19 and TRBJ1-4; 10 positions match TRBD1. Sequencing was done on a sample of axillary lymph node tissue. The DNA of the CDR3 is TGTGCCAGTAGCCCCGGGACAGGGGACGAAAAACTGTTTTTT. Its protein product is CASSPGTGDEKLFF.